This T cell receptor beta chain comes out of a study of T cells in women clearing cervical HPV infection. Average input was about 1,200 ng genomic DNA for immunoSEQ TCR beta CDR3 amplification. Libraries were prepared by immunoSEQ multiplex PCR; TCRdb keeps only in-frame clonotypes and omits some of them. The repertoire shows just under 35,000 clones; the top ten hold about 1.6%. CDR3 size: 13 residues. V shed 10 bases and J 6 bases; nucleotides not matched to a gene: 5. Per the germline V gene, CDR1 is SEHNR and CDR2 is FQNEAQ (reference sequence). On this clone itself: No antigen is known for it. The CDR3 end is not reached by the read, which stops 3 residues before it; the germline J gene fills it in.

Findings and caveats of the study: Richness plus V gene abundances separated cases from controls with AUC around 0.79. It is unknown whether associations predate infection; no effector/memory or HPV-specific sorting. T-cell numbers per sample were unknown and may explain richness differences.

The specimen was blood buffy coat. The clonotype was recovered from a woman between 18 and 70 years old with a cervical HPV16 infection that either progressed to CIN3+ or cleared (not recorded which). J is TRBJ2-1 and V is TRBV7-9; 11 bases fit TRBD2. The CDR3 region is CATLAGVGNEQFF. The CDR3 bases that were read are TGTGCCACACTAGCGGGAGTTGGCAATGAG.